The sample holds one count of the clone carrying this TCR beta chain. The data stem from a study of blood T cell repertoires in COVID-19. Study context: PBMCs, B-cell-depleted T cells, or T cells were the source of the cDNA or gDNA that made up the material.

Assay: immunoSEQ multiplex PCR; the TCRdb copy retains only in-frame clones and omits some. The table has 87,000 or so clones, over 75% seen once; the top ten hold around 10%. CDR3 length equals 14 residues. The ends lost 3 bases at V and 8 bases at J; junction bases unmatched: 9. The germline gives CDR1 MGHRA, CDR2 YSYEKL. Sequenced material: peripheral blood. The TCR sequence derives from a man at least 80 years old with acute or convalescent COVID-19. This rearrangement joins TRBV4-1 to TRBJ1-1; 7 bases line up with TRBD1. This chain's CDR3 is CASSHGQEVSEAFF. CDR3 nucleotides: TGCGCCAGCAGCCACGGACAGGAGGTCAGCGAAGCTTTCTTT.